Listed here are 11 T cell receptor beta chains from one sample, sequenced in a study of CD4 and CD8 cells across lung adenocarcinoma regions (dated by TCRdb to the late 2010s). The library was generated by PCR. The listed sequencing device is HiSeq X Ten. The raw public data were reprocessed by TCRdb itself: fastp quality trimming at Q25, MiXCR clonotype calling, in-frame beta chains only. Each CDR3 protein gets just one entry, which takes the most common genes and DNA from the rows behind it. Here the sample has tens of thousands of distinct CDR3 sequences; around 52% occur a single time. The ten largest account for around 21% of the sample. The sequenced sample was CD4+ T cells from the center of a lung tumor. The cell subset or site label on this specimen signifies: tumor center region. These receptors were obtained from a male donor with lung adenocarcinoma. The CD4 and CD8 labels of this study may be unreliable.

This clonotype appeared many times. The rearrangement links TRBV25-1 to TRBJ2-2; 16 bases line up with TRBD2. After removal of 5 bases from V and 6 bases from J, the junction contained 9 bases not matched to a gene. Germline CDR1 reads MGHDK; CDR2 reads SYGVNS. The CDR3 runs to 18 residues. Here the CDR3 reads CASSPGLAGGFESGELFF. DNA of the CDR3: TGTGCCAGCAGTCCGGGACTAGCGGGAGGGTTCGAGTCCGGGGAGCTGTTTTTT.

J is TRBJ2-3 and V is TRBV6-1; the D gene is possibly TRBD2 (6 bases). The better agreement between TRBJ2-7 and the DNA end casts doubt on the J call. The CDR3 has 16 amino acids. Germline CDR1 reads MNHNS; CDR2 reads SASEGT. The CDR3: CASSVAGRETTDTQYF. CDR3 nucleotide sequence: TGTGCCAGCAGTGTCGCGGGGCGGGAAACCACAGACACGCAGTACTTC.

V and J are TRBV11-3 and TRBJ2-1; D call uncertain. The last part of the DNA fits TRBJ2-7 better; the J call may be wrong. The CDR3 is 13 residues long. Germline CDR1 reads SGHNT; CDR2 reads YENEEA. CDR3 protein: CASSFTDSREQYF. CDR3 coding DNA: TGTGCCAGCAGCTTTACCGATTCGCGGGAGCAGTACTTC.

About this clonotype itself: One junction end does not reproduce the germline sequence, and a read error may be involved. The V gene is TRBV10-3, the J gene TRBJ2-3; D may match TRBD1 or TRBD2 (6 bases each). CDR3 length: 14 amino acids. Germline CDR1 ENHRY, CDR2 SYGVKD. The CDR3 DNA reads TGTGCGGGCAAGGGGGGCGGTGACCAAGATACGCAGTATTTC. This gives the protein CAGKGGGDQDTQYF.

J is TRBJ2-2 and V is TRBV27, with TRBD1 matching over 8 bases. Germline-derived CDR1 and CDR2 are MNHEY and SMNVEV (reference sequence). Unmatched junction bases numbered 16, after V lost 6 bases and J lost 13 bases. The CDR3 is 15 residues long. In DNA, the CDR3 is TGTGCCAGCAGCCGACAGGGGTTAGGCACCGGTGCGCTGTTTTTT. As protein: CASSRQGLGTGALFF.

About this clonotype: A junction end diverges from the germline sequence, so it may reflect a read error. The chain employs TRBV25-1 and TRBJ2-4; unclear D gene. This CDR3 comprises 13 residues. Per germline, CDR1 MGHDK and CDR2 SYGVNS. The CDR3 reads CACRKRATDMQYF. For the CDR3, the DNA is TGTGCCTGCAGGAAAAGAGCCACAGACATGCAGTACTTC.

The chain links TRBV7-2 to TRBJ2-5; 8 bases agree with TRBD1. The DNA matches TRBJ2-7 better at its end, which makes the J call doubtful. The germline V gene encodes CDR1 SGHTA and CDR2 FQGNSA. The CDR3 is made up of 15 amino acids. The CDR3 DNA reads TGTGCCAGCAGCTTAGGGACAGGGATGTTGTACGAGCAGTACTTC. Translating gives CASSLGTGMLYEQYF.

The genes are TRBV7-2 and TRBJ2-4; D is possibly TRBD1 (5 bases). Germline CDR1 SGHTA, CDR2 FQGNSA. The V gene lost 4 bases and the J gene lost 13 bases, with 17 bases spanning the gap. This CDR3 has 13 amino acids. CDR3 sequence: CASSSIQGNGQYF. CDR3 DNA sequence: TGTGCCAGCAGCTCCATCCAGGGTAATGGGCAGTACTTC.

This clonotype was picked up a small number of times. The junction departs from the called germline gene at one end, perhaps through a read error. The gene calls are TRBV11-3 and TRBJ1-1; D is ambiguous. Per the germline V gene, CDR1 is SGHNT and CDR2 is YENEEA. CDR3 length: 10 amino acids. CDR3 protein: CASSPRVQLF. CDR3 nucleotide sequence: TGTGCCAGCAGTCCCCGGGTCCAGCTGTTT.

The V and J genes are TRBV6-1 and TRBJ2-3; D remains ambiguous. The better agreement between TRBJ2-7 and the DNA end casts doubt on the J call. The CDR3 loop spans 14 amino acids. Germline V gene sequence: CDR1 MNHNS, CDR2 SASEGT. CDR3 in DNA: TGTGCCAGCAGTGAGTACTCGATCTCCTACGAGCAGTACTTC. Amino acids: CASSEYSISYEQYF.

The V and J genes are TRBV28 and TRBJ2-6; 7 bases match TRBD1. Germline trimming cut 5 bases from V and 18 bases from J; bases unmatched to any gene: 19. Germline values: CDR1 MDHEN, CDR2 SYDVKM. The CDR3 contains 15 residues. CDR3 amino acids: CASSPTGLGANVQTF. Here the CDR3 DNA reads TGTGCCAGCAGTCCGACAGGGTTGGGCGCCAACGTGCAGACTTTC.